Described below is a single TCR beta chain sequence and its context. The entry originates in a study of blood T cell repertoires in COVID-19. Ages ranged from about 18 to 89 years, with residence in under 25 US areas. Generated by immunoSEQ multiplex PCR, the TCRdb table keeps only in-frame clones and is missing some. The table includes around 230,000 clones, around 88% detected once. Sample: PBMCs or T cells enriched from blood (not recorded which). The clonotype comes from a woman between 35 and 50 years old with acute COVID-19.

The CDR3 here is CASSTGQGKADTQYF. The DNA of the CDR3 is TGTGCCAGCAGCACGGGACAGGGGAAAGCAGATACGCAGTATTTT. The chain combines TRBV5-6 with TRBJ2-3; TRBD1 aligns across 10 bases. CDR1 is SGHDT and CDR2 is YYEEEE in the germline V gene. Trimming removed 4 bases from V and 4 bases from J; junction bases left unmatched: 6. This CDR3 has 15 amino acids.